The 7 T cell receptor beta chains listed next were all sequenced from one sample in a study of CD8+ T cells in alopecia areata. Investigators isolated RNA and reverse transcribed it into cDNA to act as the sequencing template. TCRdb keeps only in-frame clones here, not all; method: immunoSEQ multiplex PCR. The data hold 110,000 or so clones, with 50% to 65% observed a single time. Indicated treatment: oral pan-JAK inhibitor, 5-10 mg twice daily. The sequenced sample was CD4+ T cells sorted from blood, obtained at week 24, from a patient treated with tofacitinib. The receptors were sampled from a human donor with alopecia areata.

This clone was recorded a few times. J is TRBJ1-5 and V is TRBV5-1; 10 bases fit TRBD1. The CDR3 has 17 amino acids. V shed 4 bases, J shed 4 bases, and the junction held 11 bases outside the gene matches. Germline V lookup: CDR1 SGHRS, CDR2 YFSETQ. The CDR3 nucleotides read TGCGCCAGCAGCCGGGACAGGGGAAGAGAGTTTAATCAGCCCCAGCATTTT. Translated, it gives CASSRDRGREFNQPQHF.

This clone was observed a few times. For the CDR3, the DNA is TGCGCCAGCAGCCAACAGCGGGAGGACTCACCCCTCCACTTT. This gives the protein CASSQQREDSPLHF. The genes are TRBV4-3 and TRBJ1-6; no reliable D call. The CDR3 runs 14 residues. The V gene's germline CDR1 is LGHNA and CDR2 YSLEER. V lost 2 bases and J 10 bases, leaving 12 bases between the germline ends.

The chain recombines TRBV6-5 with TRBJ1-1; a weak D match, TRBD1 (5 bases). CDR3 size: 13 residues. Trimming took off 2 bases at V and 7 bases at J, with 11 bases between the two ends. Germline V gives CDR1 MNHEY, CDR2 SVGAGI. CDR3 sequence reads: CASSYVGAVEAFF. The CDR3 region has the DNA TGTGCCAGCAGTTACGTAGGGGCGGTTGAAGCTTTCTTT.

The rearrangement links TRBV29-1 to TRBJ1-2; TRBD1 matches 7 bases. There are 13 residues in the CDR3. Germline V gene sequence: CDR1 SQVTM, CDR2 ANQGSEA. With V trimmed by 7 bases and J by 0 bases, 5 bases remained unmatched. The CDR3 is CSGHRGANYGYTF. The CDR3 bases are TGCAGCGGCCACAGGGGTGCTAACTATGGCTACACCTTC.

This clone was counted only a few times. The V gene is TRBV7-9, the J gene TRBJ2-2, with 8 bases fitting TRBD1. CDR1 and CDR2 from the germline V gene are SEHNR and FQNEAQ (reference sequence). This CDR3 comprises 15 residues. Unmatched junction bases numbered 6, after V lost 4 bases and J lost 5 bases. The CDR3 region is CASSSGQVRTGELFF. The CDR3 DNA sequence: TGTGCCAGCAGCTCGGGACAGGTTAGGACCGGGGAGCTGTTTTTT.

V is TRBV7-2 and J is TRBJ2-5, with 7 bases identical to TRBD2. V lost 4 bases and J lost 5; bases outside the gene matches: 10. The CDR3 is 15 amino acids. CDR1 and CDR2 from the germline V gene are SGHTA and FQGNSA. The CDR3 coding sequence is TGTGCCAGCAGCTCGCAAGCGGGGAGGGGTGAGACCCAGTACTTC. This translates into CASSSQAGRGETQYF.

A single count supports this clone. V usage is TRBV30 and J usage is TRBJ1-1, with 9 bases lining up with TRBD1. This CDR3 is 14 amino acids long. Unmatched junction bases numbered 5, after V lost 1 base and J lost 5 bases. Looked up from germline, CDR1 is GTSNPN and CDR2 is SVGIG (reference sequence). CDR3 residues: CAWSATGGKTEAFF. DNA for the CDR3: TGTGCCTGGAGTGCTACAGGGGGCAAGACTGAAGCTTTCTTT.